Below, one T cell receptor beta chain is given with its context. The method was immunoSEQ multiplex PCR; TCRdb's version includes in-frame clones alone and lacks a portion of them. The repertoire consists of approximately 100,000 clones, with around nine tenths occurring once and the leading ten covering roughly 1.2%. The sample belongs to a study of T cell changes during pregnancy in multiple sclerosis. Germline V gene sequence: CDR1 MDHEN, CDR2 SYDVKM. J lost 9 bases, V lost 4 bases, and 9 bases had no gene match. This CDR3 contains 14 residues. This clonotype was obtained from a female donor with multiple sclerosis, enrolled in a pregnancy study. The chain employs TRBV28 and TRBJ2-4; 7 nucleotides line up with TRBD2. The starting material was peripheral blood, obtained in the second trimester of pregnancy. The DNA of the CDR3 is TGTGCCAGCAGTTCCAAGTGGGAGGGTTTCATTCAGTACTTC. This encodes CASSSKWEGFIQYF.